A selection of T cell receptor beta chains follows, all from one sample in a study of OX40 agonist ivuxolimab in advanced cancers. TCRdb keeps only in-frame clones here, not all; method: immunoSEQ multiplex PCR. The sample lists roughly 60,000 clones; approximately 90% were seen once. Material: CD4+ or CD8+ T cells sorted from blood, obtained in a trial of the OX40 agonist ivuxolimab. The receptors originated from an adult with an advanced solid tumor such as melanoma, head and neck, liver or kidney cancer. Both conserved end residues are trimmed from each CDR3.

v_gene	j_gene	CDR3aa
TRBV7-9	TRBJ1-1	ASSLGISGGDTEAF
TRBV16	TRBJ2-1	ASSQSRTNEQF
TRBV2	TRBJ2-6	ASSETGGSGANVLT
TRBV30	TRBJ2-6	AWSVGGGANVLT
TRBV20-1	TRBJ1-4	SASGEEKLF
TRBV7-9	TRBJ1-1	ASSLATGRAEAF
TRBV7-3	TRBJ2-5	ASSLTHGWQETQY
TRBV10-3	TRBJ1-2	AISADVSFYGYT
TRBV6-6	TRBJ2-7	ASSRGRPRDEQY
TRBV2	TRBJ1-6	ASSGVSSYNSPLH
TRBV5-4	TRBJ1-1	ASSLGGAGTGSTEAF
TRBV19	TRBJ1-1	ASSDLAGRRNTEAF
TRBV18	TRBJ1-1	ASSQGNTEAF
TRBV20-1	TRBJ2-7	SARGSYEQY
TRBV7-2	TRBJ1-1	ASTQQGMNTEAF
TRBV7-6	TRBJ2-5	ASSSLVGEETQY
TRBV6-1	TRBJ1-6	AIRGQVNSSLH
TRBV30	TRBJ1-3	AWSVSGYSGNTIY
TRBV29-1	TRBJ1-1	SVANPSNTEAF
TRBV4-1	TRBJ1-4	ASSPPDSYSNEKLF
TRBV6-4	TRBJ2-1	ASSDSGLAGFNEQF
TRBV2	TRBJ2-5	ASSENRDEETQY
TRBV27	TRBJ2-7	ASSSGGPMKEQY
TRBV5-1	TRBJ1-2	ASSPRTGAVYGYT
TRBV5-1	TRBJ1-4	ASSSGTKISTNEKLF
TRBV7-3	TRBJ1-1	ASSLQRNTEAF
TRBV30	TRBJ2-5	AWSPGGLAGTWGETQY
TRBV7-7	TRBJ2-7	ASSLGLAGYEQY
TRBV9	TRBJ1-2	ASSVDPGQVYGYT
TRBV7-2	TRBJ2-1	ASSLVYRGPSLYNEQF
TRBV28	TRBJ1-5	ASSRDRDNQPQH